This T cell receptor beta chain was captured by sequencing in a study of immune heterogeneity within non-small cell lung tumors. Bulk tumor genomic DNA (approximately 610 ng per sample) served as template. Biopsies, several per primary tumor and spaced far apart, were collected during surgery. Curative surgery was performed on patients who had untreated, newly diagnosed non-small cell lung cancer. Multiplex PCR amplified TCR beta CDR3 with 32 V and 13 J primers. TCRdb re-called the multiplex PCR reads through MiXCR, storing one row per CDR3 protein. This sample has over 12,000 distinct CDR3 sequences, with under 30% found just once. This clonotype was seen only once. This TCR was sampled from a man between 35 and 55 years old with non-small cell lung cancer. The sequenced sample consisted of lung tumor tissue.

DNA for the CDR3: TGCGCCAGCAGCTTGTCCCATCGGGGAAACACAGATACGCAGTATTTT. Encoded protein: CASSLSHRGNTDTQYF. The chain combines TRBV5-1 with TRBJ2-3, with a weak D call TRBD2 (5 bases). V was cut by 1 base and J by 2 bases, with 14 bases left in between. The CDR3 has 16 amino acids. Looked up from germline, CDR1 is SGHRS and CDR2 is YFSETQ.